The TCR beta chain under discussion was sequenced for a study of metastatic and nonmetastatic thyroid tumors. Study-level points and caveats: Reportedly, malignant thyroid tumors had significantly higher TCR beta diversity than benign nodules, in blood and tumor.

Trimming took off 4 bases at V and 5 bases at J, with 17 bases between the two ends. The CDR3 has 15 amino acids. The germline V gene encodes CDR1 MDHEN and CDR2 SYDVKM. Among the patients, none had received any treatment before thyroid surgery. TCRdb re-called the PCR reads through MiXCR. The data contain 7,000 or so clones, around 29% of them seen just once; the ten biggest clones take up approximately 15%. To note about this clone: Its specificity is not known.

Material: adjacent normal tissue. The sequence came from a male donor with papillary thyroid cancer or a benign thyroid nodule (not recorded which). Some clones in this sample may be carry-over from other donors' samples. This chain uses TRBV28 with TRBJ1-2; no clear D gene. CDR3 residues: CASSSVAATTYGYTF. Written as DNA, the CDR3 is TGTGCCAGCAGTTCGGTTGCGGCCACCACTTATGGCTACACCTTC.